Listed below are T cell receptor beta chains from one sample, sequenced in a study of T-cell reconstitution after alpha-beta-depleted transplantation in children. TCRdb itself ran the PCR reads through MiXCR, one entry per CDR3 protein. Of about 980,000 distinct CDR3 sequences in the sample, roughly 29% are singletons; the top ten hold about 28%. The sample here was PBMCs, mostly from graft donor cells, taken 360 days after TCRalphabeta/CD19-depleted stem cell transplant. Receptors originate from a boy in the first two years of life who had a stem cell transplant for SCID, so the T cells may come from the graft donor. Both conserved end residues are part of each CDR3. D genes are given only for firm matches. Expanded clones get a size class; other rows say once, few or many, or leave the size out.

D gene	CDR3 length	V gene	clone size	J gene	CDR3 DNA	CDR3 protein
NA	14	TRBV29-1	few	TRBJ1-3	TGCAGCGTTGAATTGCAGAGCTCTGGAAACACCATATATTTT	CSVELQSSGNTIYF
NA	14	TRBV4-3	NA	TRBJ2-7	TGCGCCAGCAGCCAAGACGCAGGGGCCTACGAGCAGTACTTC	CASSQDAGAYEQYF
NA	14	TRBV11-2	NA	TRBJ1-4	TGTGCCAGCAGCGTGGACAGTCGGCCTGAAAAACTGTTTTTT	CASSVDSRPEKLFF
TRBD1	15	TRBV6-1	once	TRBJ1-5	TGTGCTAGCAGGCGCGGGACAGGGAGAAATCAGCCCCAGCATTTT	CASRRGTGRNQPQHF
NA	14	TRBV5-1	NA	TRBJ1-1	TGCGCCAGCAGCCCCCAGGGCGGGAGGACTGAAGCTTTCTTT	CASSPQGGRTEAFF
NA	14	TRBV5-1	few	TRBJ2-1	TGCGCCAGCAGCTTAGCGTACCTGAACAATGAGCAGTTCTTC	CASSLAYLNNEQFF
TRBD2	15	TRBV5-5	few	TRBJ2-1	TGTGCCAGCAGCCTCACTAGCGATTCCTACAATGAGCAGTTCTTC	CASSLTSDSYNEQFF
TRBD1	17	TRBV6-1	few	TRBJ1-1	TGTGCCAGCAGCTCCGGGACAGGGGGTATATGGGACACTGAAGCTTTCTTT	CASSSGTGGIWDTEAFF
NA	14	TRBV29-1	once	TRBJ1-1	TGCAGCGTTGAACCATCCCCCGGGGGATTTTCAGCTTTCTTT	CSVEPSPGGFSAFF
TRBD1	17	TRBV6-1	NA	TRBJ2-7	TGTGCCAGCAGACTGAGAGGGCCGGGACAGGGGTATTACGAGCAGTACTTC	CASRLRGPGQGYYEQYF
TRBD2	13	TRBV12-3/TRBV12-4	many	TRBJ2-3	TGCGCCAGCAGGACTAGTGGCACAGATACGCAGTATTTT	CASRTSGTDTQYF
NA	15	TRBV10-3	few	TRBJ2-1	TGTGCCATCAGTGAGTCAGCCCGATCCTACAATGAGCAGTTCTTC	CAISESARSYNEQFF
TRBD1	16	TRBV20-1	few	TRBJ2-4	TGCAGTGCTAGAGAGAGACCGGGACAGGCCAAAAACATTCAGTACTTC	CSARERPGQAKNIQYF
NA	17	TRBV4-3	few	TRBJ2-7	TGCGCCAGCAGCCACTTTTTCAGGGAAACCTCTTCCTACGAGCAGTACTTC	CASSHFFRETSSYEQYF
NA	11	TRBV20-1	NA	TRBJ1-2	TGCAGTGCTAGAACAGGGAATGGCTACACCTTC	CSARTGNGYTF
NA	10	TRBV29-1	few	TRBJ1-1	TGCAGCGTCTCGGTACCTGAAGCTTTCTTT	CSVSVPEAFF
TRBD1	13	TRBV5-1	NA	TRBJ2-1	TGCGCCAGCAGCGTGACAGGGGGGAATGAGCAGTTCTTC	CASSVTGGNEQFF
NA	14	TRBV12-3/TRBV12-4	once	TRBJ2-7	TGTGCCAGCAGATGGGGGGGCGGGCCCTACGAGCAGTACTTC	CASRWGGGPYEQYF
NA	13	TRBV4-3	NA	TRBJ2-3	TGCGCCAGCAGCCTAAGCATGTCAGATACGCAGTATTTT	CASSLSMSDTQYF
NA	12	TRBV10-3	NA	TRBJ1-2	TGTGCCATCAGTGAGTCAACCTATGACTACACCTTC	CAISESTYDYTF
NA	13	TRBV15	NA	TRBJ2-2	TGTGCCACCAGCAGAGATACGACCGGGGAGCTGTTTTTT	CATSRDTTGELFF
NA	16	TRBV2	NA	TRBJ2-3	TGTGCCAGCAGTCTACTACCGGGACCCCTGGCAGATACGCAGTATTTT	CASSLLPGPLADTQYF
NA	13	TRBV4-1	NA	TRBJ2-7	TGCGCCAGCAGCCAAGACCAGGGATACGAGCAGTACTTC	CASSQDQGYEQYF
TRBD1	15	TRBV18	NA	TRBJ2-7	TGTGCCAGCTCACCTAAACAGGGGGCTGAGTACGAGCAGTACTTC	CASSPKQGAEYEQYF
TRBD1	12	TRBV5-1	few	TRBJ1-2	TGCGCCAGCAGTCGGGACAGCGATGGCTACACCTTC	CASSRDSDGYTF
TRBD2	15	TRBV6-1	few	TRBJ2-1	TGTGCCAGCAGCGACCCTAGCGGGGGAGACAATGAGCAGTTCTTC	CASSDPSGGDNEQFF
TRBD2	14	TRBV9	few	TRBJ2-5	TGTGCCAGCAGCGAGACTAGCGGGGAAGAGACCCAGTACTTC	CASSETSGEETQYF
NA	13	TRBV5-5	NA	TRBJ2-5	TGTGCCAGCAGCTTGTCGGGGAAAGAGACCCAGTACTTC	CASSLSGKETQYF
TRBD2	16	TRBV6-5	few	TRBJ2-3	TGTGCCAGCAGTTCTCGAGCGGGGGTCGTCGTATATACGCAGTATTTT	CASSSRAGVVVYTQYF